This section outlines one T cell receptor beta chain sequence together with its context. Its specific antigen is unknown. Nothing much larger sits one base from this clone, and base qualities are not available. The sample's treatment or condition label, in plain terms: 19 received Ad26.COV2.S at low or high dose, single or two shots; about five received placebo; per-sample allocation not given. For vaccine and placebo recipients, the sequenced repertoires came from samples collected on day 63 after the first injection. Cohort 1b enrolled roughly 25 adults aged 18-55 years at a single site in Boston, USA, between 29 July and 7 August 2020. Ad26.COV2.S was a replication-incompetent adenovirus type 26 vector expressing a prefusion-stabilized SARS-CoV-2 spike protein from the original Wuhan strain. The immunoSEQ Assay was used to sequence TCRbeta CDR3 regions. After extraction, genomic DNA underwent amplification by bias-controlled multiplex PCR, followed by high-throughput sequencing. In the original analysis: Collapsing and filtering of sequences were performed to quantify the absolute abundance of each unique TCRbeta CDR3 region. Usable DNA was measured by amplifying reference genes present in all nucleated cells, and TCRbeta template counts were normalized to that usable DNA to estimate T cell fraction. Repertoire TCRs were annotated as SARS-CoV-2-specific when V gene, CDR3 amino acid sequence and J gene were exactly matched to a known reactive TCR set. The reference SARS-CoV-2 TCR set was obtained from MIRA and was filtered for enrichment in COVID-19-positive ImmuneCODE repertoires, whereby public or cross-reactive TCRs were removed. Using the MIRA antigens, annotated TCRs were further analysed by specific ORF or by position within an ORF. Breadth was defined as annotated unique rearrangements over total unique productive rearrangements; depth was the summed frequency of those rearrangements. Two-sided Wilcoxon rank-sum tests were applied when comparing TCR breadth between groups. Entries here come from immuneACCESS through TCRdb and include only in-frame sequences with V and J called. Some clones fail to appear in such tables; in the studies checked, an unresolved V gene covers under half of the shortfall, and the cause of the remainder is unknown. V and J calls and clone size are copied from that table; D and trimming were computed from the DNA. Here the sample has some 300,000 clones; about 86% occur a single time. Roughly 2.1% of the sample goes to the ten largest clones.

The data were taken from a study of Ad26.COV2.S vaccination and SARS-CoV-2 variants (dated by TCRdb to the early 2020s). Regarding the study in general: Donors in the vaccine arm were drawn from COV1001, a multicentre, randomized, double-blind, placebo-controlled phase I-IIa trial testing Ad26.COV2.S in healthy adults. Dosing of Ad26.COV2.S was intramuscular, at either 5x10^10 or 1x10^11 viral particles, delivered as one shot or as two shots spaced 56 days apart. Throughout the experiments and outcome assessment, investigators stayed blinded to trial group allocation. The TCR-sequenced set comprised approximately 32 samples: some 20 Ad26.COV2.S vaccine recipients, 5 placebo recipients and 8 SARS-CoV-2 convalescent individuals. TCRbeta repertoire sequencing was used to assess the specificity and breadth of SARS-CoV-2-reactive T cell receptors after Ad26.COV2.S vaccination. Participants in the trial were split at random into five groups of five each, receiving low-dose or high-dose Ad26.COV2.S once or twice, or else placebo on both occasions. What the research found in general, with its limitations: Vaccine and placebo recipients had similar non-spike TCR breadth, a finding consistent with the vaccine containing only spike. Compared with placebo recipients, Ad26.COV2.S recipients showed higher spike-specific TCR breadth (P = 0.0014). Comparing responses between vaccine doses or regimens was not something the study was powered to do. The authors noted that total T cell responses may have been underestimated by the TCR breadth and depth analyses. Substantial breadth of spike-specific CD8+ and CD4+ T cell responses was reported after vaccination.

The CDR3 spans 13 residues, from the cysteine through the phenylalanine. The sequence is cut down to CDR3 DNA, 39 bases in frame from base 1. V was cut back by 3 bases and J by 10 bases, leaving a gap of 15 bases between them. This chain joins TRBV12-3 or TRBV12-4 to TRBJ1-1; the D gene is perhaps TRBD1, on 6 matching bases. This specimen was peripheral blood, taken in a trial of Ad26.COV2.S vaccine versus placebo. The clonotype comes from a person aged 18 to 65 who received the Ad26.COV2.S COVID-19 vaccine or a placebo. DNA sequence: TGTGCCAGCAGTTTTCAGGGGAGAAAAGGAGCTTTCTTT. This is translated as CASSFQGRKGAFF.